Shown below are 4 T cell receptor beta chains from a single sample sequenced in a study of OX40 agonist ivuxolimab in advanced cancers. Clones were read by immunoSEQ multiplex PCR, and TCRdb kept only the in-frame ones, dropping some. The sample yields 150,000 to 190,000 clones, around 94% seen once. The sample here was CD4+ or CD8+ T cells sorted from blood, taken in a trial of the OX40 agonist ivuxolimab. All receptors come from an adult with an advanced solid tumor such as melanoma, head and neck, liver or kidney cancer.

The CDR3 spells CASSTGLPDNEQFF. For the CDR3, the DNA is TGCGCCAGCAGCACGGGACTTCCGGACAATGAGCAGTTCTTC. This chain joins TRBV5-1 and TRBJ2-1, with a weak D call TRBD2 (6 bases). Germline CDR1 and CDR2: SGHRS and YFSETQ. The CDR3 loop spans 14 amino acids. The germline V and J ends were trimmed by 4 bases and 5 bases, with 13 bases remaining between them.

The V call is TRBV6-1, the J call TRBJ2-7; no definite D call. Germline V CDR1 and CDR2: MNHNS, SASEGT. The length of the CDR3 is 14 residues. The V gene lost 3 bases and the J gene lost 7 bases, with 16 bases spanning the gap. CDR3 coding DNA: TGTGCCAGCAGTGATCACGCCCTGGGGTTGGAGCAGTACTTC. It yields the protein CASSDHALGLEQYF.

The rearrangement uses TRBV5-4 and TRBJ2-5; 7 bases are a match to TRBD1. There are 14 residues in the CDR3. With V trimmed by 6 bases and J by 3 bases, 8 bases remained unmatched. Germline CDR1 reads SGHNT; CDR2 reads YYREEE (reference sequence). The CDR3 nucleotides read TGTGCCAGCACCCCGGACAGGAATAAAGAGACCCAGTACTTC. This sequence encodes CASTPDRNKETQYF.

J is TRBJ2-7 and V is TRBV6-1; tentative D call: TRBD2 (5 bases). Per germline, CDR1 MNHNS and CDR2 SASEGT. Trimming took off 2 bases at V and 4 bases at J, with 9 bases between the two ends. The CDR3 contains 13 residues. This chain's CDR3 is CASSESGIYEQYF. CDR3 DNA: TGTGCCAGCAGTGAATCCGGGATTTACGAGCAGTACTTC.